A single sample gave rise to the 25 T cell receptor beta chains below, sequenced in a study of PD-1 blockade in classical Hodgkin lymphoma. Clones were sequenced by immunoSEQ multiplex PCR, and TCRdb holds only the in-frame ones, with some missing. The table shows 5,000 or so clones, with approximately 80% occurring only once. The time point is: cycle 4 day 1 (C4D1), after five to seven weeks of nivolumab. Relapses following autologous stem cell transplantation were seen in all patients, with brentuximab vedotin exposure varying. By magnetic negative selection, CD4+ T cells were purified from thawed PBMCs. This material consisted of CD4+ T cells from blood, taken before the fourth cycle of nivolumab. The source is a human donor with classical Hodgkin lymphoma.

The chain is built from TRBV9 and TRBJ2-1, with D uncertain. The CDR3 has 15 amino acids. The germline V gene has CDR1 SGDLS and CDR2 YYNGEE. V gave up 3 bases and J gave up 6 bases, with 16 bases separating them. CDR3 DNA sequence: TGTGCCAGCAGCGAGAGCTTAAGAGAATCCAATGAGCAGTTCTTC. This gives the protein CASSESLRESNEQFF.

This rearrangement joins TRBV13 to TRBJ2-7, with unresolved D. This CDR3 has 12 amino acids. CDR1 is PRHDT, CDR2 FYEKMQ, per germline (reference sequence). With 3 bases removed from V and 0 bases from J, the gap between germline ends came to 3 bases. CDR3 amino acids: CASSLGSYEQYF. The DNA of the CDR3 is TGTGCCAGCAGCTTGGGCTCCTACGAGCAGTACTTC.

The CDR3 spells CASSEAFSGRRQTNGYTF. CDR3 bases: TGTGCCAGCAGTGAAGCATTTAGTGGGAGACGGCAGACGAATGGCTACACCTTC. The rearrangement uses TRBV6-1 and TRBJ1-2; D call uncertain. The CDR3 extends over 18 amino acids. Germline CDR1 MNHNS, CDR2 SASEGT. Deletions cut 0 bases from V and 6 bases from J, with 23 bases between.

The CDR3 sequence: CASMTDNARAFF. For the CDR3, the DNA is TGTGCCAGCATGACCGACAACGCGAGGGCTTTCTTT. This chain connects TRBV2 to TRBJ1-1; D gene unclear. Germline V gene data show CDR1 as SNHLY and CDR2 as FYNNEI. The length of the CDR3 is 12 residues. Trimming took 7 bases from V and 11 from J, leaving 17 bases between them.

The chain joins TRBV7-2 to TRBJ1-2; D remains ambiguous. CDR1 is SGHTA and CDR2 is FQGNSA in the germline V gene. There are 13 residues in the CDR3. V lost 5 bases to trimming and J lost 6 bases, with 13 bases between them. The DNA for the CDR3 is TGTGCCAGCAGCCCCAGCGGGGTAGATGGCTACACCTTC. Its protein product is CASSPSGVDGYTF.

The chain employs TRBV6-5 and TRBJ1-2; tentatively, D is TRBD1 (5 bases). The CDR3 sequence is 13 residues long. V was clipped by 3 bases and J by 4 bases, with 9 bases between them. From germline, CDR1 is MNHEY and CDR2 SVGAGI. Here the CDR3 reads CASSYGGTYGYTF. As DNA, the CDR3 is TGTGCCAGCAGTTATGGGGGTACCTATGGCTACACCTTC.

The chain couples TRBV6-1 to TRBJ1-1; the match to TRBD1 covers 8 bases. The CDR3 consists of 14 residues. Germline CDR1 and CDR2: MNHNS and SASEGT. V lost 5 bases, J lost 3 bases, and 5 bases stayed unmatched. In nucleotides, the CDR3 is TGTGCCAGCAGTAACAGGGGGACGGACACTGAAGCTTTCTTT. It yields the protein CASSNRGTDTEAFF.

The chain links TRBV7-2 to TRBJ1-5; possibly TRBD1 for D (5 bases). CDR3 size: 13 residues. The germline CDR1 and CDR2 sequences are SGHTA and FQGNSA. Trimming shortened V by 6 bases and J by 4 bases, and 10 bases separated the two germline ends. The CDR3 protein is CASSPRGNQPQHF. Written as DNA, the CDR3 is TGTGCCAGCAGTCCCCGGGGGAATCAGCCCCAGCATTTT. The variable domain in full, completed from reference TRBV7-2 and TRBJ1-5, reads GAGVSQSPSNKVTEKGKDVELRCDPISGHTALYWYRQSLGQGLEFLIYFQGNSAPDKSGLPSDRFSAERTGGSVSTLTIQRTQQEDSAVYLCASSPRGNQPQHFGDGTRLSIL.

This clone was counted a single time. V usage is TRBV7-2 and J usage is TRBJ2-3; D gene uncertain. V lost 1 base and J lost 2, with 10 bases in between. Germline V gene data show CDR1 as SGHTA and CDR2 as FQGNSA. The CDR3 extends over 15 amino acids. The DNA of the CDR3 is TGTGCCAGCAGCTTAGTAGGCGGAGACACAGATACGCAGTATTTT. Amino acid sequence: CASSLVGGDTDTQYF.

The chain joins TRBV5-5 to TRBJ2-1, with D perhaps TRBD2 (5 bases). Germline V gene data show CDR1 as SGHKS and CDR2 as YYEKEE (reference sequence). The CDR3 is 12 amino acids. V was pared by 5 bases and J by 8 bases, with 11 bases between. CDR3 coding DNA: TGTGCCAGCAGACGGACTGGGGATGAGCAGTTCTTC. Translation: CASRRTGDEQFF. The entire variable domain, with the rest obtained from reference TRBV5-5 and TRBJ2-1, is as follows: DAGVTQSPTHLIKTRGQQVTLRCSPISGHKSVSWYQQVLGQGPQFIFQYYEKEERGRGNFPDRFSARQFPNYSSELNVNALLLGDSALYLCASRRTGDEQFFGPGTRLTVL.

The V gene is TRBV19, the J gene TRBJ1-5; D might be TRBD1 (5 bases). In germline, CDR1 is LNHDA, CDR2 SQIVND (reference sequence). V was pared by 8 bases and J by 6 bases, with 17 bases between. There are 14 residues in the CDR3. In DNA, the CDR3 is TGTGCCAGTGCCGGAAGGGGACCTGGTCAGCCCCAGCATTTT. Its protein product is CASAGRGPGQPQHF.

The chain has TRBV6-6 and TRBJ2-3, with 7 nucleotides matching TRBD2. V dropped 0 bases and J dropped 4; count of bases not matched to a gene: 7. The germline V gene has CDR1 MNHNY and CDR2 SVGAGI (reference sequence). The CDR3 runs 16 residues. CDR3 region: CASSYSGGARADTQYF. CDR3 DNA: TGTGCCAGCAGTTACTCGGGAGGGGCTCGGGCAGATACGCAGTATTTT.

The CDR3 DNA sequence: TGTGCCAGCAGTACAAAGGTTATTAGCACAGATACGCAGTATTTT. Translation gives CASSTKVISTDTQYF. This chain uses TRBV28 with TRBJ2-3; D call uncertain. The germline gives CDR1 MDHEN, CDR2 SYDVKM. V lost 5 bases and J 0 bases, leaving 12 bases between the germline ends. CDR3 length: 15 residues.

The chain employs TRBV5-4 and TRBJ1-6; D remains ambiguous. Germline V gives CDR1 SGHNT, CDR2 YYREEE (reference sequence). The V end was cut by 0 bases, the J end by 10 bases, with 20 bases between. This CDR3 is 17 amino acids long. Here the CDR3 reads CASSLGRMEAGESPLHF. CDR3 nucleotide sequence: TGTGCCAGCAGCTTGGGGCGAATGGAGGCTGGGGAATCACCCCTCCACTTT.

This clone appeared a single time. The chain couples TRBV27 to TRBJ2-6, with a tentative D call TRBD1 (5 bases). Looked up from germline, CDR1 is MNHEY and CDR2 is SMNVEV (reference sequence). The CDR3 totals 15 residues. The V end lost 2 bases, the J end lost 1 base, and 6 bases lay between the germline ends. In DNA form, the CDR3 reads TGTGCCAGCAGTTTAAGGGGATCTGGGGCCAACGTCCTGACTTTC. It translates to CASSLRGSGANVLTF.

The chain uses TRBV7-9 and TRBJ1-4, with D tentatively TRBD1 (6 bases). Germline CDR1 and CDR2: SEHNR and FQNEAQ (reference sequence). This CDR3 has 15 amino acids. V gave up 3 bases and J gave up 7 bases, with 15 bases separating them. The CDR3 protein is CASSFPQGGTEKLFF. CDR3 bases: TGTGCCAGCAGCTTCCCACAGGGAGGTACTGAAAAACTGTTTTTT.

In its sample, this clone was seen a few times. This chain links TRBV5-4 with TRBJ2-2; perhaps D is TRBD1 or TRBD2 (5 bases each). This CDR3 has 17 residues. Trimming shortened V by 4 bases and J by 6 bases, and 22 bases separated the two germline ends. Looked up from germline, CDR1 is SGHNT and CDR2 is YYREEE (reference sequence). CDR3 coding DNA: TGTGCCAGCAGCCCCGGGACCTCAGTTTCATCTTCCGGGGAGCTGTTTTTT. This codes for CASSPGTSVSSSGELFF.

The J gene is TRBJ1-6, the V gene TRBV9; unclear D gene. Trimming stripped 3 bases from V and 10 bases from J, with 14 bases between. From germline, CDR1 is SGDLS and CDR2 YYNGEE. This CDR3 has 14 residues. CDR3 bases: TGTGCCAGCAGCGACCTGCGAGAGGCGTCACCCCTCCACTTT. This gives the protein CASSDLREASPLHF. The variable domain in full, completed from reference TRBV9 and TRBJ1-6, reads DSGVTQTPKHLITATGQRVTLRCSPRSGDLSVYWYQQSLDQGLQFLIQYYNGEERAKGNILERFSAQQFPDLHSELNLSSLELGDSALYFCASSDLREASPLHFGNGTRLTVT.

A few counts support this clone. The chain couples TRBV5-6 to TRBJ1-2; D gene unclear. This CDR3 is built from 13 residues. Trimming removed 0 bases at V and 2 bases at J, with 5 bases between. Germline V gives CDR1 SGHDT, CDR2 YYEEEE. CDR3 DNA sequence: TGTGCCAGCAGCTTGGGGCAGAACTATGGCTACACCTTC. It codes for CASSLGQNYGYTF.

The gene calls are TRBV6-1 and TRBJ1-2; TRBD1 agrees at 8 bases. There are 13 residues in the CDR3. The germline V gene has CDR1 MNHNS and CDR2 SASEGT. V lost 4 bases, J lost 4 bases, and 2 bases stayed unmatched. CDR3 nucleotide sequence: TGTGCCAGCAGTGCTACAGGGGGCTATGGCTACACCTTC. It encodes CASSATGGYGYTF.

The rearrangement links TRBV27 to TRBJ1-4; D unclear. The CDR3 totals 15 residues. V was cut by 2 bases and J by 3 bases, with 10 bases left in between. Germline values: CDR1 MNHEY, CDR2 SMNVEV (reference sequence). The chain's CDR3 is CASSLRRRANEKLFF. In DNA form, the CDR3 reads TGTGCCAGCAGTTTAAGGAGACGGGCTAATGAAAAACTGTTTTTT.

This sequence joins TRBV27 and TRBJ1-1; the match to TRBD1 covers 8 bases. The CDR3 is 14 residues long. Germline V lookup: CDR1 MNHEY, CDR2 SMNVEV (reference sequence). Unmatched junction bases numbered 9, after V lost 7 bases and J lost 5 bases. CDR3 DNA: TGTGCCAGCAAGCTGGACAGGGAGAATACTGAAGCTTTCTTT. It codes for CASKLDRENTEAFF.

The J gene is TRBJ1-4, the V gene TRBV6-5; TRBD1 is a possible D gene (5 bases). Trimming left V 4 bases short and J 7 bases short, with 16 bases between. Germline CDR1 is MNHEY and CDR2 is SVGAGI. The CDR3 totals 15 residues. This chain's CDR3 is CASSLGSYQGEKLFF. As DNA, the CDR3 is TGTGCCAGCAGTTTGGGGTCGTATCAGGGTGAAAAACTGTTTTTT.

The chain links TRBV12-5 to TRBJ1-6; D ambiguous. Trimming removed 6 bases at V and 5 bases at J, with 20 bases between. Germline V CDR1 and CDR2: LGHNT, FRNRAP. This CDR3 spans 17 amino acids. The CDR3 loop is CASGGIPGPKNNSPLHF. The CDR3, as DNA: TGTGCTAGTGGCGGAATCCCAGGACCAAAGAATAATTCACCCCTCCACTTT.

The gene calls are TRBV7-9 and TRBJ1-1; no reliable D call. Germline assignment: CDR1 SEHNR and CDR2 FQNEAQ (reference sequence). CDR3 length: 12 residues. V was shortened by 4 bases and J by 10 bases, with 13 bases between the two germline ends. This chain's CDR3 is CASSYGASVAFF. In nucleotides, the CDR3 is TGTGCCAGCAGCTACGGCGCCTCCGTAGCTTTCTTT.